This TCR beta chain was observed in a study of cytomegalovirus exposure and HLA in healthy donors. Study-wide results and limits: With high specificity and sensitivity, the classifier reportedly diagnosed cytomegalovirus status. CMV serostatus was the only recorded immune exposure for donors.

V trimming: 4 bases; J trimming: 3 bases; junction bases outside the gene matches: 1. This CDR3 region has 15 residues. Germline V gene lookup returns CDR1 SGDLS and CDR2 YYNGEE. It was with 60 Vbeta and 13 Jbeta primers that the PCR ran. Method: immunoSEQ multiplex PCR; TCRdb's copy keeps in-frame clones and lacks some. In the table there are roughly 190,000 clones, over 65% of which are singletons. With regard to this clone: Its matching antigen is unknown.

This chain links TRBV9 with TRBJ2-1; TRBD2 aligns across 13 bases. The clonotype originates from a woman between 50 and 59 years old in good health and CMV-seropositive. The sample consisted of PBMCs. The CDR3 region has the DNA TGTGCCAGCAGCCGGACTAGCGGGGGCTACAATGAGCAGTTCTTC. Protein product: CASSRTSGGYNEQFF.